The 29 T cell receptor beta chains listed next were all sequenced from one sample in a study of control samples from healthy donors and cancer patients. The repertoire was sequenced with immunoSEQ multiplex PCR; TCRdb's copy has only in-frame clones and lacks some. The data contain about 160,000 clones, roughly 89% of them singletons. Material for sequencing was blood. The receptors derive from a man aged 25 to 40 in good health.

The V call is TRBV29-1, the J call TRBJ2-7; TRBD2 matches at 11 bases. The V segment lost 7 bases and the J segment 1 base; nucleotides outside the gene matches: 3. CDR3 length: 13 residues. Germline V gives CDR1 SQVTM, CDR2 ANQGSEA. For the CDR3, the DNA is TGCAGCGGCTCTAGCGGGAGGTCCTACGAGCAGTACTTC. This codes for CSGSSGRSYEQYF.

This clone was seen just once. The gene calls are TRBV9 and TRBJ2-5; 12 bases are a match to TRBD2. From germline, CDR1 is SGDLS and CDR2 YYNGEE. This CDR3 comprises 17 residues. V lost 0 bases and J lost 7; bases outside the gene matches: 10. The CDR3 nucleotides read TGTGCCAGCAGCGTAGTCCCTAGCGGGGGGGCCGGAGGGACCCAGTACTTC. Its protein is CASSVVPSGGAGGTQYF.

V and J are TRBV6-5 and TRBJ2-5; D may correspond to TRBD1 or TRBD2 (6 bases each). V lost 6 bases, J lost 5 bases, and 19 bases lay in between. The CDR3 consists of 15 residues. Germline V gene sequence: CDR1 MNHEY, CDR2 SVGAGI. CDR3 coding DNA: TGTGCCAGCAGAATATGGTCGGGGGCCGGCGAGACCCAGTACTTC. Protein product: CASRIWSGAGETQYF.

The genes are TRBV2 and TRBJ1-5; D uncertain. Germline CDR1 SNHLY, CDR2 FYNNEI. This CDR3 has 12 amino acids. Deletions cut 3 bases from V and 9 bases from J, with 9 bases between. In DNA form, the CDR3 reads TGTGCCAGCAGTGACGCCCTATTGCCCCAGCATTTT. Its translation is CASSDALLPQHF.

The chain joins TRBV12-3 or TRBV12-4 to TRBJ2-7; a possible D gene is TRBD2 (6 bases). The CDR3 length is 13 residues. The ends were cut back, 3 bases at V and 4 bases at J, with 10 bases in the middle. The CDR3 loop reads CASSLGGRYEQYF. DNA for the CDR3: TGTGCCAGCAGTTTGGGGGGAAGGTACGAGCAGTACTTC.

J is TRBJ2-6 and V is TRBV30; no clear D gene. Trimming pared 3 bases from V and 0 bases from J, leaving 3 bases between. This CDR3 contains 13 residues. CDR1 and CDR2 (germline): GTSNPN, SVGIG (reference sequence). CDR3 amino acids: CAWRISGANVLTF. The CDR3 region has the DNA TGTGCCTGGAGGATCTCTGGGGCCAACGTCCTGACTTTC. Together with reference TRBV30 and TRBJ2-6, the CDR3 gives the full variable domain: SQTIHQWPATLVQPVGSPLSLECTVEGTSNPNLYWYRQAAGRGLQLLFYSVGIGQISSEVPQNLSASRPQDRQFILSSKKLLLSDSGFYLCAWRISGANVLTFGAGSRLTVL.

The rearrangement joins TRBV3-1 (or the pseudogene TRBV3-2) to TRBJ1-4; D unclear. Looked up from germline, CDR1 is LGHDT and CDR2 is YNNKEL (reference sequence). The CDR3 totals 16 residues. V was shortened by 1 base and J by 2 bases, with 11 bases between the two germline ends. The CDR3 DNA reads as TGTGCCAGCAGCCAAGCGGGATTAGGCACTAATGAAAAACTGTTTTTT. It encodes CASSQAGLGTNEKLFF.

The CDR3 loop is CASSFGLRGTDTQYF. Here the CDR3 DNA reads TGTGCCAGCAGCTTCGGACTGAGGGGCACAGATACGCAGTATTTT. The chain is built from TRBV7-2 and TRBJ2-3; tentatively, D is TRBD2 (5 bases). Germline CDR1 is SGHTA and CDR2 is FQGNSA. CDR3 length: 15 amino acids. Trimming stripped 3 bases from V and 1 base from J, with 11 bases between.

The chain recombines TRBV5-4 with TRBJ2-7; D might be TRBD1 (5 bases). Germline values: CDR1 SGHNT, CDR2 YYREEE (reference sequence). Deletions cut 4 bases from V and 5 bases from J, with 16 bases between. The CDR3 contains 14 residues. This CDR3 is CASSPRAGLDEQYF. As DNA, the CDR3 is TGTGCCAGCAGCCCCCGCGCAGGGCTCGACGAGCAGTACTTC. The entire variable domain, with the rest obtained from reference TRBV5-4 and TRBJ2-7, is as follows: ETGVTQSPTHLIKTRGQQVTLRCSSQSGHNTVSWYQQALGQGPQFIFQYYREEENGRGNFPPRFSGLQFPNYSSELNVNALELDDSALYLCASSPRAGLDEQYFGPGTRLTVT.

The rearrangement uses TRBV18 and TRBJ2-7; 13 bases map to TRBD2. The trim removed 3 bases at V and 1 base at J, leaving 3 bases unmatched. The CDR3 runs 16 residues. The V gene's germline CDR1 is KGHSH and CDR2 LQKENI. This chain's CDR3 is CASSPPGLAGSYEQYF. The CDR3 bases are TGTGCCAGCTCACCTCCGGGACTAGCGGGGTCCTACGAGCAGTACTTC.

The rearrangement links TRBV12-3 or TRBV12-4 to TRBJ1-5; TRBD1 is a possible D gene (6 bases). V dropped 2 bases and J dropped 8 bases, with 10 bases sitting between them. The CDR3 sequence is 13 residues long. CDR3: CASSLLEGEPQHF. CDR3 sequence (DNA): TGTGCCAGCAGTTTACTTGAGGGGGAGCCCCAGCATTTT.

This sequence joins TRBV3-1 (or the pseudogene TRBV3-2) and TRBJ2-5; TRBD2 matches 8 bases. The CDR3 sequence is 14 residues long. Germline V gene lookup returns CDR1 LGHDT and CDR2 YNNKEL (reference sequence). The V segment lost 3 bases and the J segment 5 bases; nucleotides outside the gene matches: 5. Here the CDR3 reads CASSHLSGEETQYF. The CDR3 nucleotides are TGTGCCAGCAGCCATCTTAGCGGGGAGGAGACCCAGTACTTC.

The chain uses TRBV19 and TRBJ2-3, with TRBD1 matching over 7 bases. J gave up 3 bases and V 4 bases, and 4 bases lay outside the gene matches. The CDR3 length is 14 residues. Germline V lookup: CDR1 LNHDA, CDR2 SQIVND (reference sequence). In DNA, the CDR3 is TGTGCCAGTAGTACAGGGGGACAGACAGATACGCAGTATTTT. It specifies CASSTGGQTDTQYF.

The chain has TRBV12-1 and TRBJ2-7. TRBV12-1 is labeled a pseudogene. The CDR3 length is 14 residues. The CDR3, as DNA: TGTGCCAGCAGCTTTGGGTTGGGTTTGAACGAGCAGTACTTC. Translating it yields CASSFGLGLNEQYF.

The chain recombines TRBV6-6 with TRBJ2-2; D tentatively reads TRBD1 or TRBD2 (6 bases each). Trimming stripped 10 bases from V and 3 bases from J, with 12 bases between. This CDR3 has 13 residues. Germline V gene data show CDR1 as MNHNY and CDR2 as SVGAGI (reference sequence). DNA for the CDR3: TGTGCCACCGGAGGGGGACACACCGGGGAGCTGTTTTTT. Its protein product is CATGGGHTGELFF.

This clone is medium-sized in the sample. This sequence joins TRBV5-4 and TRBJ2-7; maybe TRBD2 (5 bases). The germline CDR1 and CDR2 sequences are SGHNT and YYREEE (reference sequence). The V end was cut by 0 bases, the J end by 3 bases, with 10 bases between. The CDR3 has 14 residues. The CDR3 loop reads CASSLEGRDYEQYF. As DNA, the CDR3 is TGTGCCAGCAGCTTGGAAGGCCGGGACTACGAGCAGTACTTC.

This chain connects TRBV19 to TRBJ1-6, with TRBD1 matching 8 bases. Per the germline V gene, CDR1 is LNHDA and CDR2 is SQIVND (reference sequence). V trimming: 5 bases; J trimming: 8 bases; junction bases outside the gene matches: 14. The CDR3 loop spans 17 amino acids. CDR3 region: CASSPQAGAGGYSPLHF. In nucleotides, the CDR3 is TGTGCCAGTAGTCCTCAGGCGGGGGCAGGGGGCTATTCACCCCTCCACTTT.

The chain combines TRBV2 with TRBJ1-1; no clear D. The V gene lost 6 bases and the J gene lost 0 bases, with 11 bases spanning the gap. CDR1 and CDR2 (germline): SNHLY, FYNNEI. The CDR3 has 14 residues. This chain's CDR3 is CASSARGMNTEAFF. The CDR3 DNA follows: TGTGCCAGCAGCGCAAGAGGAATGAACACTGAAGCTTTCTTT. The variable domain in full, completed from reference TRBV2 and TRBJ1-1, reads EPEVTQTPSHQVTQMGQEVILRCVPISNHLYFYWYRQILGQKVEFLVSFYNNEISEKSEIFDDQFSVERPDGSNFTLKIRSTKLEDSAMYFCASSARGMNTEAFFGQGTRLTVV.

The V and J genes are TRBV3-1 (or the pseudogene TRBV3-2) and TRBJ2-7; unclear D gene. The CDR3 contains 11 residues. CDR1 is LGHDT, CDR2 YNNKEL, per germline (reference sequence). The V end was cut by 3 bases, the J end by 7 bases, with 7 bases between. The CDR3 sequence: CASSHAREQYF. Written as DNA, the CDR3 is TGTGCCAGCAGCCATGCTCGAGAGCAGTACTTC.

This clone was counted once. This chain links TRBV2 with TRBJ1-2; 11 bases fit TRBD1. The CDR3 has 12 residues. The V segment lost 8 bases and the J segment 12 bases; nucleotides outside the gene matches: 8. CDR1 and CDR2 from the germline V gene are SNHLY and FYNNEI. The CDR3 loop is CASEGGQGVHTF. The CDR3 DNA follows: TGTGCCAGCGAAGGGGGACAGGGGGTACACACCTTC.

This rearrangement joins TRBV7-6 to TRBJ1-4; TRBD1 is a possible D gene (6 bases). The CDR3 is 14 residues long. Germline values: CDR1 SGHVS, CDR2 FNYEAQ. V shed 5 bases and J shed 6 bases, with 13 bases lying between them. In DNA form, the CDR3 reads TGTGCCAGCAGCAAAGGGGGGAGTGATGAAAAACTGTTTTTT. Amino acids: CASSKGGSDEKLFF.

The chain employs TRBV7-2 and TRBJ2-3; possibly TRBD1 for D (5 bases). Germline V lookup: CDR1 SGHTA, CDR2 FQGNSA. V was clipped by 6 bases and J by 5 bases, with 18 bases between them. The CDR3 is 15 residues long. CDR3 DNA sequence: TGTGCCAGCAGTTCTGGACAATCCTGGGAAGATACGCAGTATTTT. It specifies CASSSGQSWEDTQYF.

The V and J genes are TRBV9 and TRBJ1-1; TRBD1 agrees at 7 bases. The germline V gene encodes CDR1 SGDLS and CDR2 YYNGEE. The CDR3 is made up of 12 amino acids. Trimming removed 2 bases from V and 10 bases from J; junction bases left unmatched: 5. Here the CDR3 reads CASSVEGTAAFF. For the CDR3, the DNA is TGTGCCAGCAGCGTGGAAGGGACAGCAGCTTTCTTT. Complete variable domain (other parts from reference TRBV9 and TRBJ1-1): DSGVTQTPKHLITATGQRVTLRCSPRSGDLSVYWYQQSLDQGLQFLIQYYNGEERAKGNILERFSAQQFPDLHSELNLSSLELGDSALYFCASSVEGTAAFFGQGTRLTVV.

The V gene is TRBV7-9, the J gene TRBJ2-7; D possibly corresponds to TRBD1 (6 bases). The V end was cut by 1 base, the J end by 2 bases, with 18 bases between. CDR3 size: 17 residues. Germline values: CDR1 SEHNR, CDR2 FQNEAQ (reference sequence). DNA for the CDR3: TGTGCCAGCAGCTTAGAGGGCAGGGGATATGGAGCCTACGAGCAGTACTTC. Translation: CASSLEGRGYGAYEQYF.

The chain uses TRBV5-4 and TRBJ2-5; 9 positions agree with TRBD1. Per germline, CDR1 SGHNT and CDR2 YYREEE (reference sequence). There are 13 residues in the CDR3. Trimming at V came to 4 bases and at J to 4 bases, leaving 2 bases not matched to a gene. As DNA, the CDR3 is TGTGCCAGCAGCCTACAGGGGGCAGAGACCCAGTACTTC. Translating it yields CASSLQGAETQYF.

The chain joins TRBV28 to TRBJ1-2; TRBD1 might be the D (6 bases). This CDR3 region has 13 residues. Germline lookup yields CDR1 MDHEN and CDR2 SYDVKM. V lost 5 bases, J lost 8 bases, and 15 bases lay in between. CDR3 bases: TGTGCCAGCAGTCTCGACTACAGGGTCGGCTACACCTTC. This codes for CASSLDYRVGYTF.

This clone was found once. V is TRBV5-1 and J is TRBJ2-1, with 15 bases aligning to TRBD2. Per germline, CDR1 SGHRS and CDR2 YFSETQ. With 2 bases clipped from V and 9 bases from J, the junction kept 6 bases outside the gene matches. The CDR3 covers 16 residues. This chain's CDR3 is CASSFEGLAGGSEQFF. The CDR3 DNA reads TGCGCCAGCAGCTTCGAGGGACTAGCGGGGGGTAGTGAGCAGTTCTTC. Together with reference TRBV5-1 and TRBJ2-1, the CDR3 gives the full variable domain: KAGVTQTPRYLIKTRGQQVTLSCSPISGHRSVSWYQQTPGQGLQFLFEYFSETQRNKGNFPGRFSGRQFSNSRSEMNVSTLELGDSALYLCASSFEGLAGGSEQFFGPGTRLTVL.

The count of this clone is one. CDR3: CASSFSRGMNTEAFF. The DNA for the CDR3 is TGTGCCAGCAGCTTCTCAAGGGGCATGAACACTGAAGCTTTCTTT. The rearrangement links TRBV7-2 to TRBJ1-1; TRBD1 might be the D (5 bases). The CDR3 consists of 15 residues. Germline assignment: CDR1 SGHTA and CDR2 FQGNSA. The V end was cut by 3 bases, the J end by 0 bases, with 11 bases between. The full variable domain, completed using reference TRBV7-2 and TRBJ1-1, is GAGVSQSPSNKVTEKGKDVELRCDPISGHTALYWYRQSLGQGLEFLIYFQGNSAPDKSGLPSDRFSAERTGGSVSTLTIQRTQQEDSAVYLCASSFSRGMNTEAFFGQGTRLTVV.

This rearrangement joins TRBV7-7 to TRBJ2-5; 7 nucleotides agree with TRBD1. CDR1 and CDR2 from the germline V gene are SSHAT and FNYEAQ (reference sequence). J was trimmed by 3 bases and V by 5 bases; bases with no gene match: 3. The CDR3 has 13 residues. The CDR3 loop reads CASSGTAKETQYF. In DNA form, the CDR3 reads TGTGCCAGCAGCGGGACAGCTAAAGAGACCCAGTACTTC. Based on the CDR3 plus reference TRBV7-7 and TRBJ2-5, the full variable domain is GAGVSQSPRYKVTKRGQDVTLRCDPISSHATLYWYQQALGQGPEFLTYFNYEAQPDKSGLPSDRFSAERPEGSISTLTIQRTEQRDSAMYRCASSGTAKETQYFGPGTRLLVL.